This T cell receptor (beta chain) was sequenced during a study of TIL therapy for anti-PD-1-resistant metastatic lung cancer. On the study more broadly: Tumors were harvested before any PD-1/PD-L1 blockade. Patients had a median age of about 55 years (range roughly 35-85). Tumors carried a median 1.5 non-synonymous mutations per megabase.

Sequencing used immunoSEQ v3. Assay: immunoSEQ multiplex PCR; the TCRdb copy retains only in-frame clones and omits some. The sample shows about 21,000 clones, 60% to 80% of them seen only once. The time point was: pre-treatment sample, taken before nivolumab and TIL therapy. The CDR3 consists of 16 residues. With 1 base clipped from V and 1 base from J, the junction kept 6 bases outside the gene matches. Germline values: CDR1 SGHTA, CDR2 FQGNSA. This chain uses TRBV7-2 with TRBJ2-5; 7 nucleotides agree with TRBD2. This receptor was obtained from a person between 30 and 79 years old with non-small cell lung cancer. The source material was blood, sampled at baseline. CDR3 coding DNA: TGTGCCAGCAGCTTAGGTCGAACGGGGGGCCAAGAGACCCAGTACTTC. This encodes CASSLGRTGGQETQYF.